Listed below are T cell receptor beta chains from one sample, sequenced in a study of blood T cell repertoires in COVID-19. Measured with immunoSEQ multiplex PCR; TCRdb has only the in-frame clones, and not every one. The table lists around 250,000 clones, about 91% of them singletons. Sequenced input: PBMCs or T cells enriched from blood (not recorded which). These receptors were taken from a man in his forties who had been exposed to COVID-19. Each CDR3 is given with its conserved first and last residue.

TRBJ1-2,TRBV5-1,CASSGSGTPVGHGYTF
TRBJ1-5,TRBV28,CASSSPPFNQPQHF
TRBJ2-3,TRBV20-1,CSASELAGPDTQYF
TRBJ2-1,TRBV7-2,CASSLVSQYNEQFF
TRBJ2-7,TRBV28,CASSPGQVYEQYF
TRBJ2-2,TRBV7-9,CASRLERGGELFF
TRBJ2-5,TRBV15,CATSRRTGAKETQYF
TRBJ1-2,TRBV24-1,CATSDNRVQGWYGYTF
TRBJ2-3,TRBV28,CASRRGMGRYF
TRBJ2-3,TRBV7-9,CASSHLPSEGTDTQYF
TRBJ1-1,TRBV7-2,CASSLYNRNTEAFF
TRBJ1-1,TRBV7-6,CASSSQGENTEAFF
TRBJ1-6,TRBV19,CASNSGQGNYNSPLHF
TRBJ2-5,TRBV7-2,CASSLVLAETQYF
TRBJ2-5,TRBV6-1,CASSEGRTILETQYF
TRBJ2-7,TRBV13,CASRWTSGRGGEQYF
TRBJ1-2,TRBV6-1,CASREVDRTGGYTF
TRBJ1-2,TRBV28,CASSSRRDTTRANYGYTF
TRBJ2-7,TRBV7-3,CASSPRTGNYEQYF
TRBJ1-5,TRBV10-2,CASRLKPGDNQPQHF
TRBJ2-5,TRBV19,CASSIGIAPPETQYF
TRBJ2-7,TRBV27,CASSATGNLEQYF
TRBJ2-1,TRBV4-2,CASSPDYYNEQFF
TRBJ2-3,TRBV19,CASKLQFTDTQYF
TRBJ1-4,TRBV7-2,CASSLGGSRREKLFF
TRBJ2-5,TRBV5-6,CASTPIGSGSRETQYF